Listed here are 28 T cell receptor beta chains from one sample, sequenced in a study of T cells in Graves' hyperthyroidism and ophthalmopathy. TCR beta CDR3 region amplification was performed from RNA transcripts. HTBI primers were the set used in a first-round RT-PCR of the TCR CDR3. TCRdb reanalysed the multiplex PCR reads using MiXCR and keeps one entry per CDR3 protein. The table includes approximately 300,000 distinct CDR3 sequences, 16% detected once. Sequencing was performed on blood. The receptors were sampled from a young man with Graves' hyperthyroidism.

This clonotype was picked up many times. In nucleotides, the CDR3 is TGTGCCAGCAGCTTAGCAGTACAGGAGGGAGAGACCCAGTACTTC. Protein sequence: CASSLAVQEGETQYF. The rearrangement links TRBV7-8 to TRBJ2-5; D is perhaps TRBD2 (6 bases). Deletions cut 0 bases from V and 4 bases from J, with 12 bases between. The CDR3 has 15 residues. Germline assignment: CDR1 SGHVS and CDR2 FQNEAQ.

The table lists this clonotype with many counts. This chain joins TRBV7-2 and TRBJ1-5, with D uncertain. V lost 2 bases and J lost 7, with 12 bases in between. CDR1 is SGHTA, CDR2 FQGNSA, per germline. There are 14 residues in the CDR3. In DNA form, the CDR3 reads TGTGCCAGCAGCTTATCCCCCTTTCGACAGCCCCAGCATTTT. It is translated as CASSLSPFRQPQHF. The full variable domain, with the rest looked up from reference TRBV7-2 and TRBJ1-5, is GAGVSQSPSNKVTEKGKDVELRCDPISGHTALYWYRQSLGQGLEFLIYFQGNSAPDKSGLPSDRFSAERTGGSVSTLTIQRTQQEDSAVYLCASSLSPFRQPQHFGDGTRLSIL.

The J gene is TRBJ2-7, the V gene TRBV2, with unresolved D. This CDR3 is 12 amino acids long. Trimming pared 4 bases from V and 2 bases from J, leaving 6 bases between. Germline V lookup: CDR1 SNHLY, CDR2 FYNNEI. CDR3 protein: CASSARPYEQYF. The CDR3 coding sequence is TGTGCCAGCAGTGCCCGCCCCTACGAGCAGTACTTC.

This clonotype has more than one count but fewer than ten. It may be a read error: a sequence one base away is much more abundant. This sequence joins TRBV5-8 and TRBJ2-5, with D unresolved. The CDR3 has 17 residues. Germline-derived CDR1 and CDR2 are SGHTS and YDEGEE. The CDR3 protein is CASSVSLGFVGQETRYF. As DNA, the CDR3 is TGTGCCAGCAGCGTCAGCCTGGGGTTCGTTGGTCAAGAGACCCGGTACTTC. The full variable domain, completed using reference TRBV5-8 and TRBJ2-5, is EAGVTQSPTHLIKTRGQQATLRCSPISGHTSVYWYQQALGLGLQFLLWYDEGEERNRGNFPPRFSGRQFPNYSSELNVNALELEDSALYLCASSVSLGFVGQETRYFGPGTRLLVL.

This clonotype has ten or more counts. The gene calls are TRBV11-3 and TRBJ1-6, with D hard to call. The CDR3 is 14 residues long. The ends were cut back, 2 bases at V and 10 bases at J, with 12 bases in the middle. Germline V CDR1 and CDR2: SGHNT, YENEEA. CDR3 nucleotides: TGTGCCAGCAGCTTAACGGGATCGGGATCACCCCTCCACTTT. It translates to CASSLTGSGSPLHF.

This clonotype was recorded many times. The rearrangement uses TRBV2 and TRBJ2-1, with unresolved D. V gave up 3 bases and J gave up 7 bases, with 22 bases separating them. The CDR3 is 17 residues long. Germline V lookup: CDR1 SNHLY, CDR2 FYNNEI. The CDR3 DNA is TGTGCCAGCAGTGACCGGTTAAGTTTTGGAGTGGGGAATGAGCAGTTCTTC. Translated: CASSDRLSFGVGNEQFF.

The rearrangement joins TRBV24-1 to TRBJ1-1, with TRBD1 matching over 11 bases. V gave up 7 bases and J gave up 0 bases; unmatched junction bases: 6. The CDR3 has 16 residues. The germline V gene encodes CDR1 KGHDR and CDR2 SFDVKD. In nucleotides, the CDR3 is TGTGCCACCAGCCCCGGGACAGGGGGTTTGAACACTGAAGCTTTCTTT. Its protein is CATSPGTGGLNTEAFF.

There are many counts of this clonotype. The chain uses TRBV18 and TRBJ1-4, with 8 bases that match TRBD1. The CDR3 has 15 amino acids. V lost 3 bases to trimming and J lost 3 bases; unmatched junction nucleotides: 3. From germline, CDR1 is KGHSH and CDR2 LQKENI. Here the CDR3 reads CASSPDRESNEKLFF. Written as DNA, the CDR3 is TGTGCCAGCTCACCGGACAGGGAATCTAATGAAAAACTGTTTTTT.

This clonotype was counted ten times or more. The rearrangement uses TRBV7-2 and TRBJ2-5; TRBD1 matches 10 bases. This CDR3 is 14 amino acids long. J lost 4 bases, V lost 5 bases, and 4 bases had no gene match. Germline V lookup: CDR1 SGHTA, CDR2 FQGNSA. DNA of the CDR3: TGTGCCAGCAGCGCGACAGGGGGCCGAGAGACCCAGTACTTC. Residues: CASSATGGRETQYF.

The chain couples TRBV5-6 to TRBJ1-4; possible D gene TRBD1, 6 bases. The CDR3 length is 14 residues. Germline V gene sequence: CDR1 SGHDT, CDR2 YYEEEE. Trimming removed 2 bases from V and 6 bases from J, with 11 bases in between. CDR3 loop: CASSFKQGYEKLFF. DNA of the CDR3: TGTGCCAGCAGCTTCAAACAGGGTTATGAAAAACTGTTTTTT.

A few counts support this clonotype. The CDR3 bases are TGTGCCAGCAGGGGGACGTCCACCGGGGAGCTGTTTTTT. It encodes CASRGTSTGELFF. The chain combines TRBV6-1 with TRBJ2-2; D is tentatively TRBD1 or TRBD2 (5 bases each). CDR1 and CDR2 (germline): MNHNS, SASEGT. V was shortened by 6 bases and J by 4 bases, with 9 bases between the two germline ends. The CDR3 spans 13 residues.

This clonotype occurred many times. The V call is TRBV5-1, the J call TRBJ2-1; 9 bases match TRBD2. CDR1 is SGHRS, CDR2 YFSETQ, per germline. V lost 0 bases, J lost 5 bases, and 12 bases stayed unmatched. This CDR3 spans 18 amino acids. CDR3: CASSLVGVSGRRDNEQFF. DNA for the CDR3: TGCGCCAGCAGCTTGGTTGGTGTCAGCGGGAGGAGGGACAATGAGCAGTTCTTC.

The chain carries TRBV7-9 and TRBJ2-5; tentative D call: TRBD2 (5 bases). From germline, CDR1 is SEHNR and CDR2 FQNEAQ (reference sequence). The CDR3 totals 13 residues. V was trimmed by 4 bases and J by 6 bases, leaving 12 bases between them. The CDR3 DNA reads as TGTGCCAGCAGCTCTAGCCCGTCGCAGACCCAGTACTTC. It encodes CASSSSPSQTQYF.

This clonotype has at least ten counts. CDR3 bases: TGTGCCAGCAGTTACTCTCGGGACAGGGTTGGGTCACCCCTCCACTTT. This gives the protein CASSYSRDRVGSPLHF. The V gene is TRBV6-5, the J gene TRBJ1-6, with 9 bases aligning to TRBD1. This CDR3 is built from 16 residues. Germline values: CDR1 MNHEY, CDR2 SVGAGI. V was pared by 0 bases and J by 10 bases, with 7 bases of the junction left unmatched.

This chain connects TRBV28 to TRBJ1-1; no clear D. Germline CDR1 reads MDHEN; CDR2 reads SYDVKM. The V end was cut by 6 bases, the J end by 0 bases, with 11 bases between. The CDR3 has 14 residues. The CDR3: CASRLRAVNTEAFF. The CDR3 region has the DNA TGTGCCAGCAGGCTGAGGGCCGTGAACACTGAAGCTTTCTTT.

This clonotype was found a few times. The V call is TRBV3-1, the J call TRBJ2-2, with 7 bases aligning to TRBD1. V lost 6 bases to trimming and J lost 6 bases; unmatched junction nucleotides: 7. The CDR3 sequence is 14 residues long. CDR1 and CDR2 from the germline V gene are LGHDT and YNNKEL (reference sequence). The chain's CDR3 is CASRLTGTAGELFF. The CDR3 DNA reads TGTGCCAGCAGACTCACCGGGACAGCCGGGGAGCTGTTTTTT. Combining the CDR3 with reference TRBV3-1 and TRBJ2-2 gives the whole variable domain DTAVSQTPKYLVTQMGNDKSIKCEQNLGHDTMYWYKQDSKKFLKIMFSYNNKELIINETVPNRFSPKSPDKAHLNLHINSLELGDSAVYFCASRLTGTAGELFFGEGSRLTVL.

This clonotype appeared many times. The chain recombines TRBV18 with TRBJ2-3; D not resolved. Germline V gives CDR1 KGHSH, CDR2 LQKENI. The CDR3 runs to 11 residues. V lost 8 bases to trimming and J lost 0 bases, with 3 bases between them. This CDR3 reads CASLSTDTQYF. The CDR3 region has the DNA TGTGCCAGCCTCAGCACAGATACGCAGTATTTT.

As for this clonotype: One end of the junction fails to match germline, which may point to a read error. V usage is TRBV7-7 and J usage is TRBJ2-5, with 7 bases that match TRBD1. Germline CDR1 SSHAT, CDR2 FNYEAQ (reference sequence). The CDR3 has 14 residues. CDR3 sequence (DNA): TGTGCTAGCAGCTCCTGGGACAGACAAGAGACCCAGTACTTC. Amino acids: CASSSWDRQETQYF.

The rearrangement joins TRBV20-1 to TRBJ2-4, with TRBD1 matching over 11 bases. The CDR3 spans 16 residues. V trimming: 5 bases; J trimming: 0 bases; junction bases outside the gene matches: 6. CDR1 is DFQATT and CDR2 is SNEGSKA in the germline V gene (reference sequence). This chain's CDR3 is CSARDRGFVAKNIQYF. CDR3 coding DNA: TGCAGTGCTCGGGACAGGGGGTTTGTAGCCAAAAACATTCAGTACTTC.

This clonotype was seen many times. The chain links TRBV10-3 to TRBJ1-2; TRBD1 aligns across 7 bases. This CDR3 is 15 amino acids long. The J segment lost 4 bases and the V segment lost 0 bases, leaving 5 bases of the junction unmatched. Germline V lookup: CDR1 ENHRY, CDR2 SYGVKD. CDR3 region: CAISESGGALYGYTF. As DNA, the CDR3 is TGTGCCATCAGTGAGTCAGGGGGCGCGCTCTATGGCTACACCTTC.

In regard to this clonotype: A much larger clonotype is one base distant, so this may be a read error. The V gene is TRBV9, the J gene TRBJ1-1; 8 bases are a match to TRBD1. CDR1 is SGDLS, CDR2 YYNGEE, per germline. The CDR3 is 14 amino acids. This chain's CDR3 is CASSSRTGLDEALF. The CDR3 bases are TGTGCCAGCAGCTCGAGGACAGGGCTGGATGAAGCTCTCTTT. Looking up the rest from reference TRBV9 and TRBJ1-1 gives the full variable domain: DSGVTQTPKHLITATGQRVTLRCSPRSGDLSVYWYQQSLDQGLQFLIQYYNGEERAKGNILERFSAQQFPDLHSELNLSSLELGDSALYFCASSSRTGLDEALFGQGTRLTVV.

This clonotype turned up a few times. The chain links TRBV11-3 to TRBJ2-1, with 9 positions matching TRBD2. Germline values: CDR1 SGHNT, CDR2 YENEEA. The CDR3 is made up of 13 amino acids. V shed 10 bases, J shed 10 bases, and the junction held 11 bases outside the gene matches. CDR3 nucleotide sequence: TGTGCCACCAGTGACTCCACTAGCGGGGAGCAGTTCTTC. It specifies CATSDSTSGEQFF.

The chain uses TRBV4-1 and TRBJ2-4; D is perhaps TRBD2 (5 bases). Trimming took off 2 bases at V and 4 bases at J, with 12 bases between the two ends. From germline, CDR1 is MGHRA and CDR2 YSYEKL. The CDR3 totals 15 residues. Here the CDR3 reads CASSQSDLVKNIQYF. For the CDR3, the DNA is TGCGCCAGCAGCCAATCGGACTTGGTAAAAAACATTCAGTACTTC.

This chain joins TRBV4-1 and TRBJ1-5; D might be TRBD1 (5 bases). The CDR3 runs to 14 residues. CDR1 and CDR2 (germline): MGHRA, YSYEKL. V shed 4 bases and J shed 9 bases, with 16 bases lying between them. In DNA form, the CDR3 reads TGCGCCAGCAGCCCGTCGGCGAGCCAGGGGCCCCAGCATTTT. This gives the protein CASSPSASQGPQHF.

The V call is TRBV2, the J call TRBJ1-3; no clear D. The CDR3 is 16 amino acids. The germline gives CDR1 SNHLY, CDR2 FYNNEI. The ends were cut back, 6 bases at V and 1 base at J, with 16 bases in the middle. This CDR3 reads CASRDPAAFSGNTIYF. CDR3 coding DNA: TGTGCCAGCAGGGACCCCGCGGCTTTTTCTGGAAACACCATATATTTT.

This clonotype has a count of ten or more. This chain connects TRBV28 to TRBJ1-5; unclear D gene. This CDR3 has 14 residues. From germline, CDR1 is MDHEN and CDR2 SYDVKM. Trimming cost V 5 bases and J 2 bases, with 10 bases left between them. The CDR3: CASSIGRRNQPQHF. CDR3 bases: TGTGCCAGCAGTATAGGACGGCGCAATCAGCCCCAGCATTTT.

The rearrangement links TRBV7-6 to TRBJ2-1; 10 bases agree with TRBD2. The CDR3 runs to 15 residues. The V gene's germline CDR1 is SGHVS and CDR2 FNYEAQ. V shed 5 bases, J shed 5 bases, and the junction held 6 bases outside the gene matches. CDR3 in DNA: TGTGCCAGCAGCCCCCTAGCGGGAGATAACAATGAGCAGTTCTTC. This gives the protein CASSPLAGDNNEQFF.

CDR3 nucleotide sequence: TGTGCCAGCAGCATAGTAGGGAGCACAGATACGCAGTATTTT. Protein sequence: CASSIVGSTDTQYF. The V call is TRBV9, the J call TRBJ2-3; D gene uncertain. Trimming took 4 bases from V and 0 from J, leaving 9 bases between them. The CDR3 covers 14 residues. Germline CDR1 and CDR2: SGDLS and YYNGEE.